The rows below give T cell receptor beta chains drawn from one sample of a study of blood T cell repertoires in COVID-19. Data came from immunoSEQ multiplex PCR; TCRdb stores just in-frame clones and leaves some out. The sample contains more than 95,000 clones, more than 85% of which appear only once. Sample: peripheral blood. The origin of the receptors is a human donor in a cohort sampled during active COVID-19. Both conserved end residues are part of each CDR3. Clone sizes are given selectively: once, few, many, or a class where the clone is expanded.

size	V	CDR3
few	TRBV6-1	CASSELAGASDTQYF
NA	TRBV7-9	CASSPGQGLADTQYF
NA	TRBV2	CASRSLGTATNEKLFF
NA	TRBV4-1	CASSQELAGVTDYGYTF
few	TRBV2	CASRDGQGAVGEAFF
NA	TRBV11-2	CASSLGLVTTKNIQYF
NA	TRBV10-3	CAIKGASGSADTQYF
NA	TRBV30	CAWSVTGTGNEKLFF
NA	TRBV5-6	CASSLAGRENIQYF
NA	TRBV27	CASSEPGTGTHEQYF
once	TRBV11-3	CASSLAGGPNTQYF
NA	TRBV14	CASSLPGQGIHEQYF
NA	TRBV3-1/TRBV3-2	CASSQGRGSTYEQYF
NA	TRBV28	CASRTQVPRYEQYF
NA	TRBV2	CASKQGLNTEAFF
NA	TRBV19	CASSTGQGARVNEQFF
NA	TRBV7-8	CASSNPTGVVSNSPLHF
NA	TRBV10-3	CAISMTSGGPYEQYF
NA	TRBV9	CASSVEGGKDTQYF
NA	TRBV7-6	CASSLEGRTGNTIYF
once	TRBV15	CATSEIGVVGTQYF
NA	TRBV6-6	CASSYVAEIAKNIQYF
NA	TRBV10-3	CAISELTTGGGYGYTF
NA	TRBV29-1	CSVERDSRAEQYF
NA	TRBV21-1	CASSKGQIGKNIQYF
once	TRBV5-5	CASSRRASGGTNTGELFF
NA	TRBV5-1	CASLADTDTQYF
NA	TRBV9	CASSPSTGQDEKLFF
NA	TRBV6-4	CASSDGGGTDTQYF
NA	TRBV27	CASSPRDRVEKLFF
NA	TRBV19	CASSTFLAGITQETQYF
once	TRBV7-6	CASSLSAPGRREGLSYNEQFF
NA	TRBV10-3	CAISKYKTSEDTQYF
NA	TRBV7-9	CASSQGTSGNSETQYF
once	TRBV5-4	CASSLKGGLALETQYF
few	TRBV19	CASSGTGNAYEKLFF
NA	TRBV5-5	CASSFGGLDEQYF
NA	TRBV28	CASSPLYEQFF
once	TRBV14	CASSQRKTGPPEQYF
NA	TRBV6-5	CASSWGGGGEKLFF
few	TRBV28	CASSLVMAGGGYGYTF
NA	TRBV28	CASSPPGGHQPQHF
NA	TRBV19	CASSSGGTAGNTIYF
NA	TRBV7-9	CASSLTGTGATNEKLFF
NA	TRBV24-1	CAKPMSSGNTIYF
few	TRBV7-9	CASSSPGQGTYEQYF
NA	TRBV19	CASSLRTGDYTF
NA	TRBV4-1	CASSQDLGAGGSYNEQFF
NA	TRBV3-1/TRBV3-2	CASSQDGAARDTDTQYF